The present TCR beta chain was sequenced within a study of T cell repertoires in cytomegalovirus infection. About the study: Signatures in public TCR beta sequences pointed to both CMV infection and matching HLA type.

This clonotype came up once. TCRdb used MiXCR to reprocess the reads, holding one entry per CDR3 protein. The data contain 350,000 to 500,000 distinct CDR3 sequences, 30% to 40% of them singletons. CDR3 length equals 14 residues. V was cut by 8 bases and J by 0 bases, with 11 bases left in between. The germline V gene encodes CDR1 MNHNS and CDR2 SASEGT. The sequenced sample was PBMCs. The sequence came from a human donor in good health (CMV status not recorded). Some clones in this sample may be carry-over from other donors' samples. The chain combines TRBV6-1 with TRBJ1-5; no clear D gene. CDR3 coding DNA: TGTGCCAGCTGGGAATCCAGTAGCAATCAGCCCCAGCATTTT. It is translated as CASWESSSNQPQHF.